These 16 T cell receptor beta chains share one sample of origin, sequenced in a study of regulatory T cells in long-lasting Graves disease. Time point meaning: newly diagnosed GD, antithyroid drugs for less than 3 months. TCR sequences were obtained from RNA taken from PBMCs. With iRepertoire HTBI primers and Arm-PCR of CDR3 regions, TCR beta libraries were built. Via MiXCR, TCRdb re-called the multiplex PCR reads, giving one row per CDR3 protein. The sample holds about 500,000 distinct CDR3 sequences, around 12% seen once. The sample was also linked to a second study, of T cells in Graves' hyperthyroidism and ophthalmopathy.

The material was peripheral blood mononuclear cells (PBMCs), obtained at new diagnosis, from a patient treated with antithyroid drugs. The source of these receptors is a woman younger than 45 with Graves disease.

This clonotype was observed a few times. This chain links TRBV20-1 with TRBJ1-2; possible D gene TRBD1, 5 bases. Trimming removed 1 base from V and 7 bases from J, with 13 bases in between. Per the germline V gene, CDR1 is DFQATT and CDR2 is SNEGSKA (reference sequence). The CDR3 sequence is 13 residues long. In DNA form, the CDR3 reads TGCAGTGCTAGAGTAGAGGGGCGCGGTGGCTACACCTTC. Protein sequence: CSARVEGRGGYTF.

This clonotype has at least ten counts. The rearrangement links TRBV20-1 to TRBJ2-3; D remains ambiguous. The germline V gene encodes CDR1 DFQATT and CDR2 SNEGSKA (reference sequence). V was pared by 3 bases and J by 3 bases, with 19 bases between. This CDR3 comprises 16 residues. The CDR3 reads CSASRTSTAGTDTQYF. Written as DNA, the CDR3 is TGCAGTGCTAGTCGGACGTCTACTGCTGGGACAGATACGCAGTATTTT.

In this sample, this clonotype turned up many times. J is TRBJ1-6 and V is TRBV28, with 8 bases matching TRBD1. Germline trimming cut 4 bases from V and 0 bases from J; bases unmatched to any gene: 11. This CDR3 comprises 19 residues. The germline V gene has CDR1 MDHEN and CDR2 SYDVKM. CDR3 in amino acids: CASSSTIRQGSSYNSPLHF. CDR3 DNA: TGTGCCAGCAGTTCTACGATACGACAGGGGAGCTCCTATAATTCACCCCTCCACTTT. Using reference TRBV28 and TRBJ1-6 for the parts outside the CDR3, the full variable domain is DVKVTQSSRYLVKRTGEKVFLECVQDMDHENMFWYRQDPGLGLRLIYFSYDVKMKEKGDIPEGYSVSREKKERFSLILESASTNQTSMYLCASSSTIRQGSSYNSPLHFGNGTRLTVT.

This clonotype was recorded at least ten times. This chain links TRBV7-2 with TRBJ1-2; D unresolved. The CDR3 has 13 residues. Between the trimmed V and J ends, which lost 11 bases and 0 bases, there was a span of 13 bases. Germline CDR1 is SGHTA and CDR2 is FQGNSA. The CDR3 loop is CALGKQTNYGYTF. CDR3 in DNA: TGTGCCCTGGGAAAGCAGACTAACTATGGCTACACCTTC.

The sample holds many counts of this clonotype. V usage is TRBV6-1 and J usage is TRBJ1-1; possible D gene TRBD1, 5 bases. The CDR3 sequence is 15 residues long. V shed 2 bases and J shed 1 base, with 11 bases lying between them. The germline V gene encodes CDR1 MNHNS and CDR2 SASEGT. CDR3 amino acids: CASSEIGTANTEAFF. The CDR3 DNA is TGTGCCAGCAGTGAAATCGGGACCGCGAACACTGAAGCTTTCTTT.

This clonotype showed up many times. This chain uses TRBV20-1 with TRBJ2-1; D possibly corresponds to TRBD2 (6 bases). Germline CDR1 and CDR2: DFQATT and SNEGSKA (reference sequence). V was shortened by 5 bases and J by 3 bases, with 14 bases between the two germline ends. This CDR3 comprises 14 residues. The CDR3 nucleotides read TGCAGTGCTTCTGGCGGGACGTACTACAATGAGCAGTTCTTC. Translated: CSASGGTYYNEQFF.

This clonotype was observed at least ten times. The V and J genes are TRBV2 and TRBJ1-2; D gene unclear. CDR1 and CDR2 from the germline V gene are SNHLY and FYNNEI. The V end lost 8 bases, the J end lost 4 bases, and 14 bases lay between the germline ends. The CDR3 is 13 residues long. The CDR3 loop reads CASRYGLTYGYTF. CDR3 nucleotide sequence: TGTGCCAGCCGCTACGGTCTTACCTATGGCTACACCTTC.

The chain is built from TRBV10-3 and TRBJ1-2; unclear D gene. The CDR3 sequence is 13 residues long. V lost 5 bases, J lost 6 bases, and 13 bases lay in between. Germline V lookup: CDR1 ENHRY, CDR2 SYGVKD. CDR3: CAISRAKENGYTF. CDR3 bases: TGTGCCATCAGTCGGGCCAAAGAAAATGGCTACACCTTC.

This clonotype is medium-sized. The genes are TRBV10-3 and TRBJ2-5, with D possibly TRBD2 on 5 matching bases. CDR1 and CDR2 (germline): ENHRY, SYGVKD. Trimming pared 11 bases from V and 5 bases from J, leaving 21 bases between. The CDR3 runs 14 residues. CDR3 amino acids: CAAKGEGLDETQYF. Written as DNA, the CDR3 is TGTGCCGCCAAGGGAGAGGGTCTCGATGAGACCCAGTACTTC.

At least ten counts were recorded for this clonotype. This chain links TRBV27 with TRBJ1-2; D is possibly TRBD1 (6 bases). Germline V lookup: CDR1 MNHEY, CDR2 SMNVEV (reference sequence). The V gene lost 4 bases and the J gene lost 4 bases, with 16 bases spanning the gap. The CDR3 runs 15 residues. This CDR3 reads CASSSTGRGPYGYTF. The CDR3 region has the DNA TGTGCCAGCAGTTCAACAGGGAGGGGTCCCTATGGCTACACCTTC.

The chain employs TRBV5-1 and TRBJ2-1; TRBD1 matches 7 bases. The ends lost 0 bases at V and 9 bases at J; junction bases unmatched: 6. The CDR3 extends over 14 amino acids. Germline lookup yields CDR1 SGHRS and CDR2 YFSETQ. Written as DNA, the CDR3 is TGCGCCAGCAGCTTGGGACAGGGTTACGCTGAGCAGTTCTTC. Amino acid sequence: CASSLGQGYAEQFF.

This clonotype turned up a few times. V and J are TRBV5-4 and TRBJ1-1, with D possibly TRBD1 on 6 matching bases. This CDR3 comprises 12 residues. Germline V gives CDR1 SGHNT, CDR2 YYREEE (reference sequence). With 4 bases removed from V and 8 bases from J, the gap between germline ends came to 12 bases. CDR3 region: CASSDRQEEAFF. For the CDR3, the DNA is TGTGCCAGCAGCGATAGACAGGAAGAAGCTTTCTTT.

This clonotype has ten or more counts. This sequence joins TRBV30 and TRBJ1-2, with D tentatively TRBD1 (6 bases). CDR3 length equals 11 residues. Germline CDR1 and CDR2: GTSNPN and SVGIG (reference sequence). Trimming removed 4 bases at V and 6 bases at J, with 9 bases between. CDR3 DNA sequence: TGTGCCTGGACCAAGGGGGATGGCTACACCTTC. Protein: CAWTKGDGYTF.

This clonotype was counted a few times. The rearrangement links TRBV3-1 to TRBJ1-2; D remains unclear. Germline CDR1 LGHDT, CDR2 YNNKEL (reference sequence). CDR3 length: 12 amino acids. V was cut by 0 bases and J by 8 bases, with 7 bases left in between. DNA of the CDR3: TGTGCCAGCAGCCAAGATTCGCGAGGCTACACCTTC. This codes for CASSQDSRGYTF.

The sample holds many counts of this clonotype. V and J are TRBV6-2 or TRBV6-3 and TRBJ1-5; D is perhaps TRBD1 (5 bases). The V end lost 0 bases, the J end lost 6 bases, and 9 bases lay between the germline ends. CDR3 length: 14 amino acids. CDR1 MNHEY and CDR2 SVGEGT come from the germline V gene. CDR3 protein: CASSYSLGGQPQHF. DNA of the CDR3: TGTGCCAGCAGTTACTCGCTGGGGGGTCAGCCCCAGCATTTT.

The chain links TRBV29-1 to TRBJ2-2; the match to TRBD1 covers 7 bases. In germline, CDR1 is SQVTM, CDR2 ANQGSEA. The CDR3 is 11 residues long. With V trimmed by 8 bases and J by 9 bases, 6 bases remained unmatched. CDR3 region: CSRGGLRELFF. The CDR3 DNA follows: TGCAGCCGAGGGGGCTTACGGGAGCTGTTTTTT.